These T cell receptor beta chains were read from a single sample in a study of blood T cell repertoires in COVID-19. Assay used: immunoSEQ multiplex PCR; TCRdb lists only in-frame clones, some missing. This table has about 240,000 clones, about nine tenths appearing once. Material: PBMCs or T cells enriched from blood (not recorded which). These receptors all come from a woman in her 30s with acute COVID-19. Both conserved end residues are part of each CDR3. Fields, in order: J gene, clone size, D gene, V gene, CDR3 protein, CDR3 DNA. A D gene is named only where the DNA matches it firmly. Size values are once, few and many counts, or a class for expanded clones, and some rows have none.

>TRBJ1-2|NA|TRBD1|TRBV19
CASRGFYGYTF
TGTGCCAGCAGGGGGTTCTATGGCTACACCTTC
>TRBJ1-2|NA|TRBD1|TRBV25-1
CASSESSRPEQGTGYTF
TGTGCCAGCAGTGAATCTTCAAGACCGGAACAGGGGACCGGCTACACCTTC
>TRBJ2-3|NA|NA|TRBV19
CASSTHRDSALTDTQYF
TGTGCCAGTAGTACCCACCGGGACTCTGCCCTCACAGATACGCAGTATTTT
>TRBJ1-6|few|NA|TRBV19
CASRGQYNSPLHF
TGTGCCAGTAGAGGACAGTATAATTCACCCCTCCACTTT
>TRBJ1-5|NA|NA|TRBV10-3
CAISEGGERPQHF
TGTGCCATCAGTGAAGGGGGGGAGCGGCCCCAGCATTTT
>TRBJ2-1|NA|NA|TRBV4-1
CASSQRGRISYNEQFF
TGCGCCAGCAGCCAGAGAGGAAGGATCTCCTACAATGAGCAGTTCTTC
>TRBJ2-1|NA|TRBD1|TRBV6-1
CASSEGQRQFF
TGTGCCAGCAGTGAGGGACAGCGGCAGTTCTTC
>TRBJ2-7|NA|NA|TRBV3-1/TRBV3-2
CASSPSSYEQYF
TGTGCCAGCAGCCCGAGCTCCTACGAGCAGTACTTC
>TRBJ2-7|few|TRBD1|TRBV7-9
CAVRDRDKYEQYF
TGTGCCGTGCGGGACAGGGACAAATACGAGCAGTACTTC
>TRBJ1-5|once|NA|TRBV7-9
CASSFGEQPQHF
TGTGCCAGCAGCTTTGGTGAGCAGCCCCAGCATTTT
>TRBJ1-6|NA|NA|TRBV30
CAWSGTTGRNSPLHF
TGTGCCTGGAGTGGGACAACTGGCCGGAATTCACCCCTCCACTTT
>TRBJ2-2|NA|NA|TRBV7-2
CASSLGGGNTGELFF
TGTGCCAGCAGCTTAGGAGGGGGGAACACCGGGGAGCTGTTTTTT
>TRBJ2-1|NA|TRBD2|TRBV5-1
CASSRGDGGSNEQFF
TGCGCCAGCAGCCGAGGGGACGGGGGGAGTAATGAGCAGTTCTTC
>TRBJ2-2|NA|NA|TRBV6-1
CASSGMRVTGELFF
TGTGCCAGCAGTGGGATGAGGGTCACCGGGGAGCTGTTTTTT
>TRBJ2-1|NA|TRBD2|TRBV7-9
CASINGGASYNEQFF
TGTGCCAGCATCAACGGGGGGGCGTCGTACAATGAGCAGTTCTTC
>TRBJ1-4|NA|TRBD1|TRBV4-3
CASSQDYRGRANEKLFF
TGCGCCAGCAGCCAGGATTACAGGGGACGAGCTAATGAAAAACTGTTTTTT
>TRBJ2-5|NA|TRBD1|TRBV9
CASSVDQGAGETQYF
TGTGCCAGCAGCGTAGATCAGGGGGCCGGGGAGACCCAGTACTTC
>TRBJ2-7|NA|TRBD1|TRBV18
CASSRGQGYEQYF
TGTGCCAGCTCAAGAGGACAGGGCTACGAGCAGTACTTC
>TRBJ2-1|NA|TRBD2|TRBV15
CATSRGGGLAAINEQFF
TGTGCCACCAGCAGAGGCGGGGGACTAGCAGCTATCAATGAGCAGTTCTTC
>TRBJ2-1|NA|NA|TRBV21-1
CASSYRDNLYNEQFF
TGTGCCAGCAGCTACCGGGACAACCTATACAATGAGCAGTTCTTC
>TRBJ2-7|once|NA|TRBV6-1
CASSEVGSGILRDEQYF
TGTGCCAGCAGTGAAGTGGGGTCCGGGATCCTCCGGGACGAGCAGTACTTC
>TRBJ2-1|NA|NA|TRBV4-1
CASSQDGGASYNEQFF
TGCGCCAGCAGCCAAGACGGCGGGGCCTCCTACAATGAGCAGTTCTTC
>TRBJ2-3|NA|NA|TRBV5-1
CASRWGGSTDTQYF
TGCGCCAGCAGGTGGGGCGGAAGCACAGATACGCAGTATTTT
>TRBJ2-7|NA|NA|TRBV27
CASSLWGGNSYEQYF
TGTGCCAGCAGTTTATGGGGGGGCAACTCCTACGAGCAGTACTTC
>TRBJ2-1|NA|NA|TRBV5-6
CASSPGINNEQFF
TGTGCCAGCAGTCCGGGAATAAACAATGAGCAGTTCTTC
>TRBJ1-2|NA|NA|TRBV19
CASSRAGGRGYTF
TGTGCCAGTAGTCGGGCGGGGGGACGTGGCTACACCTTC
>TRBJ1-5|NA|NA|TRBV29-1
CSVALPGQPQHF
TGCAGCGTGGCCCTCCCGGGTCAGCCCCAGCATTTT
>TRBJ1-5|NA|TRBD1|TRBV27
CASRGTGAYQPQHF
TGTGCCAGCAGGGGGACAGGGGCATATCAGCCCCAGCATTTT
>TRBJ2-1|NA|TRBD2|TRBV14
CASSLDLPGLAGANSYNEQFF
TGTGCCAGCAGCCTCGACCTACCGGGACTAGCGGGGGCCAACTCCTACAATGAGCAGTTCTTC
>TRBJ1-1|NA|NA|TRBV11-3
CASSLGAGAEAFF
TGTGCCAGCAGCTTAGGGGCGGGGGCTGAAGCTTTCTTT
>TRBJ1-5|NA|TRBD1|TRBV7-8
CASSPGTGRYNQPQHF
TGTGCCAGCAGCCCCGGGACAGGACGATACAATCAGCCCCAGCATTTT
>TRBJ1-6|NA|NA|TRBV5-1
CASSPVTVRYNSPLHF
TGCGCCAGCAGCCCCGTGACAGTTCGCTATAATTCACCCCTCCACTTT
>TRBJ2-3|few|TRBD2|TRBV3-1/TRBV3-2
CASSQDGGGAYTQYF
TGTGCCAGCAGCCAAGACGGCGGGGGGGCTTATACGCAGTATTTT
>TRBJ1-2|NA|NA|TRBV6-5
CASSYSYRGLYGYTF
TGTGCCAGCAGTTACTCGTATCGGGGTCTCTATGGCTACACCTTC
>TRBJ2-2|once|NA|TRBV11-2
CASSLSRFLFF
TGTGCCAGCAGCCTCTCGCGATTCCTGTTTTTT
>TRBJ1-6|NA|NA|TRBV28
CATIEPNSPLHF
TGTGCCACCATTGAGCCCAATTCACCCCTCCACTTT
>TRBJ1-4|NA|NA|TRBV11-2
CASSQNPGANEKLFF
TGTGCCAGCAGCCAAAATCCCGGGGCTAATGAAAAACTGTTTTTT
>TRBJ2-7|NA|NA|TRBV2
CASSGLGHRYEQYF
TGTGCCAGCAGTGGGTTGGGACACCGCTACGAGCAGTACTTC
>TRBJ2-7|NA|TRBD1|TRBV29-1
CSAGTGVSHEQYF
TGCAGCGCCGGGACAGGGGTAAGCCACGAGCAGTACTTC
>TRBJ2-5|NA|NA|TRBV7-8
CASSLPTGLSEETQYF
TGTGCCAGCAGCTTACCGACAGGTCTGTCAGAAGAGACCCAGTACTTC
>TRBJ1-2|NA|NA|TRBV20-1
CSASAQQLNYGYTF
TGCAGTGCTAGTGCTCAGCAACTAAACTATGGCTACACCTTC
>TRBJ2-2|NA|NA|TRBV19
CASSMSGGELFF
TGTGCCAGTAGTATGAGTGGCGGGGAGCTGTTTTTT
>TRBJ2-1|once|NA|TRBV28
CASSPAGSYNEQFF
TGTGCCAGCAGCCCCGCCGGGTCCTACAATGAGCAGTTCTTC
>TRBJ2-3|NA|TRBD1|TRBV6-5
CASRGDRGRTDTQYF
TGTGCCAGCAGGGGGGACAGGGGGCGCACAGATACGCAGTATTTT
>TRBJ1-5|NA|NA|TRBV15
CATSRDRGNQPQHF
TGTGCCACCAGCAGAGATAGGGGAAATCAGCCCCAGCATTTT
>TRBJ2-6|once|TRBD1|TRBV4-3
CASSQDRARQGAISGANVLTF
TGCGCCAGCAGCCAAGATAGGGCGAGACAGGGGGCCATCTCTGGGGCCAACGTCCTGACTTTC
>TRBJ2-5|NA|NA|TRBV12-3/TRBV12-4
CASSFPPGETQYF
TGTGCCAGCAGTTTCCCTCCCGGGGAGACCCAGTACTTC
>TRBJ1-2|NA|NA|TRBV6-5
CASSSSELYGYTF
TGTGCCAGCAGCTCTAGTGAACTCTATGGCTACACCTTC
>TRBJ1-2|once|NA|TRBV11-2
CASSLGGEIGYTF
TGTGCCAGCAGCCTAGGGGGAGAGATTGGCTACACCTTC
>TRBJ2-7|NA|NA|TRBV3-1/TRBV3-2
CASSQESGYEQYF
TGTGCCAGCAGCCAAGAATCAGGCTACGAGCAGTACTTC
>TRBJ2-7|once|NA|TRBV6-5
CASSYRRRGSYEQYF
TGTGCCAGCAGTTACCGCCGCAGGGGTTCCTACGAGCAGTACTTC
>TRBJ1-2|NA|NA|TRBV4-1
CASSRYFAGTNYGYTF
TGCGCCAGCAGCCGCTATTTCGCGGGGACTAACTATGGCTACACCTTC